This paragraph covers one T cell receptor beta chain sequence. Genomic DNA from each subset was divided evenly over several immunoSEQ plates. Here immunoSEQ multiplex PCR was the method, and the copy in TCRdb shows in-frame clones only, minus some. In the table there are millions of clones, 90% to 95% of which are singletons. Donors comprised only Caucasian adults living in Nashville, Tennessee. The study separated CD4+ cells into CD45RA+ naive and CD45RA-negative memory subsets. The germline gives CDR1 SGHRS, CDR2 YFSETQ. The CDR3 extends over 14 amino acids. V was clipped by 5 bases and J by 5 bases, with 16 bases between them. This sample stems from a study of shared clonotypes between healthy human individuals. Study-wide background: The plates for each donor numbered three CD4 naive, three CD4 memory, two CD8 naive and one CD8 memory.

The gene calls are TRBV5-1 and TRBJ2-5, with D perhaps TRBD2 (6 bases). Material for sequencing was naive CD4+ T cells sorted from blood. Sample subset: CD45RA+ positively selected. The sequence came from a man between 18 and 35 years old in good health. The CDR3 protein is CASRLSGVSETQYF. The DNA for the CDR3 is TGCGCCAGCAGGCTCTCGGGAGTCAGCGAGACCCAGTACTTC.